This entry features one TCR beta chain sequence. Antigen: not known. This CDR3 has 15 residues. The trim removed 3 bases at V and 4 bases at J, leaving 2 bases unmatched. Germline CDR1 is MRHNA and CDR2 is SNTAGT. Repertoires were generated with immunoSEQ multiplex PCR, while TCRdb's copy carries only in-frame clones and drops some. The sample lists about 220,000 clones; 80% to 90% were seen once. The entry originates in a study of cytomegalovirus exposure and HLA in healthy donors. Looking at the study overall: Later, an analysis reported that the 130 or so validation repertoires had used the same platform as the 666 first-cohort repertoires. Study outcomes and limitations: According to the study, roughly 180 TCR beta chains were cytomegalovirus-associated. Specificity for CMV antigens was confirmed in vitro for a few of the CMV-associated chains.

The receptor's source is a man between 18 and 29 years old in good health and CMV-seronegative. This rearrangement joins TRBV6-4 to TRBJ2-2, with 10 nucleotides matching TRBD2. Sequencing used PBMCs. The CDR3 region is CASSELAGPTGELFF. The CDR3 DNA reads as TGTGCCAGCAGTGAACTAGCGGGACCCACCGGGGAGCTGTTTTTT.